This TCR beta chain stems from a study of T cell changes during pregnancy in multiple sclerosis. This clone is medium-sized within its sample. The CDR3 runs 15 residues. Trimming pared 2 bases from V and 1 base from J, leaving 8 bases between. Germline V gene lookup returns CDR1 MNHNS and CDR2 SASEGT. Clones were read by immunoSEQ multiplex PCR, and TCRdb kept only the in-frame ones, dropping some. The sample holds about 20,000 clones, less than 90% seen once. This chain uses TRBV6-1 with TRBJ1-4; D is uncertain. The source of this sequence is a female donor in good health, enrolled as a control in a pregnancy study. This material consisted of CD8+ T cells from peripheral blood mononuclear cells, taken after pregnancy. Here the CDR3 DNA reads TGTGCCAGCAGTGAAAGCCCAGGAACTAATGAAAAACTGTTTTTT. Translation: CASSESPGTNEKLFF.